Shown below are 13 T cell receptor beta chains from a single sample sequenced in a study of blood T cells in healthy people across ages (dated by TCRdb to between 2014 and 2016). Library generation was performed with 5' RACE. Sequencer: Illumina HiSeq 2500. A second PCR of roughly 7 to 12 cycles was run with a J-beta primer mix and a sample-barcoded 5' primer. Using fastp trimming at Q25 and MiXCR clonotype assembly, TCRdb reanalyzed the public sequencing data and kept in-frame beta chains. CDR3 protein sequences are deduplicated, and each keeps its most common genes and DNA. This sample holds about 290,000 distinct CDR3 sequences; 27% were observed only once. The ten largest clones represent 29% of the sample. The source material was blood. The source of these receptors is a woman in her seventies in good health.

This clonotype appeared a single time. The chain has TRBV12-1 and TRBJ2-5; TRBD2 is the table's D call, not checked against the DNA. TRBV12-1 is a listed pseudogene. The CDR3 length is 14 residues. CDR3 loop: CASSSWDYGETQYF. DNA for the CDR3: TGTGCCAGCAGCTCGTGGGACTACGGGGAGACCCAGTACTTC.

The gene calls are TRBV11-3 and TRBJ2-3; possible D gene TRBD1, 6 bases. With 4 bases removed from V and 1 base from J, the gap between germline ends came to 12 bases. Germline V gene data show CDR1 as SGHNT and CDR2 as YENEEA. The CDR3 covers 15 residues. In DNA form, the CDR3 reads TGTGCCAGCAGCTCAGGGGCTAAGGGCACAGATACGCAGTATTTT. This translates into CASSSGAKGTDTQYF.

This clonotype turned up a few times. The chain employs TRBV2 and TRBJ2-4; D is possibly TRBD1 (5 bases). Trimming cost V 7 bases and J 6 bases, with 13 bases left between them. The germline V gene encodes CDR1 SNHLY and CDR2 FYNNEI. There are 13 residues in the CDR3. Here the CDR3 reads CASTGQGRNIQYF. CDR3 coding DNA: TGTGCCAGCACTGGGCAGGGAAGAAACATTCAGTACTTC.

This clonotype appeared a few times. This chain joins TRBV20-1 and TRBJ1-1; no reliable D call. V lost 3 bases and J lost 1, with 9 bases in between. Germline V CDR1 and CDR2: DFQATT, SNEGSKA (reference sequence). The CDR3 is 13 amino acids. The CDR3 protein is CSARPAGNTEAFF. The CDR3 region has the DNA TGCAGTGCTAGGCCGGCAGGGAACACTGAAGCTTTCTTT.

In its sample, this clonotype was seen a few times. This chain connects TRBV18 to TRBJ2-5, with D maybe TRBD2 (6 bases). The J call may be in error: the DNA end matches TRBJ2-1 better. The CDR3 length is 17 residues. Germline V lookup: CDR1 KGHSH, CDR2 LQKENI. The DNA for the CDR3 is TGTGCCAGCTCACCACAAGGGCCCGGGAGCACCTACAATGAGCAGTTCTTC. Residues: CASSPQGPGSTYNEQFF.

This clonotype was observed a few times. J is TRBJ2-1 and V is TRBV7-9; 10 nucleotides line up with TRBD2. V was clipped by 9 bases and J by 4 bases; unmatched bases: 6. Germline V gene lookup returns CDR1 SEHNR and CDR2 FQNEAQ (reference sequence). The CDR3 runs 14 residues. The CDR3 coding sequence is TGTGCCAGTCAACTAGCGGGATTTTACAATGAGCAGTTCTTC. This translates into CASQLAGFYNEQFF.

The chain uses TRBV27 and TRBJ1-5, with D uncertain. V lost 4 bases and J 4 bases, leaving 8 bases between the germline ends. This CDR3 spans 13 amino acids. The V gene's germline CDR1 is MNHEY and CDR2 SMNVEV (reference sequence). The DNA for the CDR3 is TGTGCCAGCAGTTCGGCTTTAAATCAGCCCCAGCATTTT. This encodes CASSSALNQPQHF.

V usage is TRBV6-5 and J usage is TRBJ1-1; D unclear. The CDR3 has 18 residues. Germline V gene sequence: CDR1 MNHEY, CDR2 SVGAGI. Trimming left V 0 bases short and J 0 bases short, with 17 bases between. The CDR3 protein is CASSYSTVVGPMNTEAFF. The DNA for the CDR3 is TGTGCCAGCAGTTACTCGACGGTGGTCGGCCCCATGAACACTGAAGCTTTCTTT.

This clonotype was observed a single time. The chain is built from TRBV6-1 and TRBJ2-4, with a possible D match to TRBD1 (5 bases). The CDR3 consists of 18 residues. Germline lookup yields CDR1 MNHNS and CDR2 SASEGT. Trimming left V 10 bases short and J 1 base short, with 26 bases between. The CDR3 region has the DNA TGTGCCACCGATGCTCTAACAGGCTTTGAATCGGCCAAAAACATTCAGTACTTC. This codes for CATDALTGFESAKNIQYF.

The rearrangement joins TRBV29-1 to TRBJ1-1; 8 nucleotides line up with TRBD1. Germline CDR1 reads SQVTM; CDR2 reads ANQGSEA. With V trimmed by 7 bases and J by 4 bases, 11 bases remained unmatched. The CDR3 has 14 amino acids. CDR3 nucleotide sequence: TGCAGCGCCGCGAAGACAGGGGAGGTCACTGAAGCTTTCTTT. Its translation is CSAAKTGEVTEAFF. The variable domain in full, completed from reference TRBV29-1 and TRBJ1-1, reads SAVISQKPSRDICQRGTSLTIQCQVDSQVTMMFWYRQQPGQSLTLIATANQGSEATYESGFVIDKFPISRPNLTFSTLTVSNMSPEDSSIYLCSAAKTGEVTEAFFGQGTRLTVV.

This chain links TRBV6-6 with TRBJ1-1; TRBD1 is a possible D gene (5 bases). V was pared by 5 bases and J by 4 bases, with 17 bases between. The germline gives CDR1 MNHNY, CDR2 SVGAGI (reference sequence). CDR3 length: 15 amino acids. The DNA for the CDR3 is TGTGCCAGCAGTGACCAAGGGGTTCCGGCCACTGAAGCTTTCTTT. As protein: CASSDQGVPATEAFF.

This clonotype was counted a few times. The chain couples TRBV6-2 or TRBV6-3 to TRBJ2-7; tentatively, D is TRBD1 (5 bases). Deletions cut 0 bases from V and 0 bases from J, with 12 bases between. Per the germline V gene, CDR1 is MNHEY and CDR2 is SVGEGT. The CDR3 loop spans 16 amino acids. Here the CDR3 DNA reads TGTGCCAGCAGTTACTCGATCCAGGGTAGCTCCTACGAGCAGTACTTC. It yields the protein CASSYSIQGSSYEQYF.

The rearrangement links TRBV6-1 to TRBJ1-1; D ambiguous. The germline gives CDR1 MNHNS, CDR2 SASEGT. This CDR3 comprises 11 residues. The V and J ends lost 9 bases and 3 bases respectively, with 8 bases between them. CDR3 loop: CASFLHTEAFF. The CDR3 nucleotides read TGTGCCAGTTTTCTCCACACTGAAGCTTTCTTT.